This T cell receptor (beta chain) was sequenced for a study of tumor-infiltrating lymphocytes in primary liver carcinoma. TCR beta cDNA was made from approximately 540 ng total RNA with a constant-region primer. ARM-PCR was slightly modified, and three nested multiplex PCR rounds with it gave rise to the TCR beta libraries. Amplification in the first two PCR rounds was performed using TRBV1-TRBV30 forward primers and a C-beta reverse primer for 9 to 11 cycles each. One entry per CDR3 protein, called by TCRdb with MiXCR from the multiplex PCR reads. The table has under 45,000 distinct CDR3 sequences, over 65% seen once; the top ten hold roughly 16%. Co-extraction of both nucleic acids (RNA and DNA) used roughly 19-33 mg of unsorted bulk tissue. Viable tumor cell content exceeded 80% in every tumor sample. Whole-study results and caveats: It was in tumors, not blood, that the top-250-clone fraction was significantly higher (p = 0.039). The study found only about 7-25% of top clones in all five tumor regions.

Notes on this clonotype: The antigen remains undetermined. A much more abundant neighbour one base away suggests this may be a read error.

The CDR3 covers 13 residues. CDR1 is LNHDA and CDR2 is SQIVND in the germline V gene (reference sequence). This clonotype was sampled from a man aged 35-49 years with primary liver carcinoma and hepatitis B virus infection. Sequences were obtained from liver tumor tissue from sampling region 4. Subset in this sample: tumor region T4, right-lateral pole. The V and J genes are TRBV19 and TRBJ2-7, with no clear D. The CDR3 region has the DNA TGTGCCAGAAGTATACAGAGAGGCTACGAGCAGTACTTC. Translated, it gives CARSIQRGYEQYF.